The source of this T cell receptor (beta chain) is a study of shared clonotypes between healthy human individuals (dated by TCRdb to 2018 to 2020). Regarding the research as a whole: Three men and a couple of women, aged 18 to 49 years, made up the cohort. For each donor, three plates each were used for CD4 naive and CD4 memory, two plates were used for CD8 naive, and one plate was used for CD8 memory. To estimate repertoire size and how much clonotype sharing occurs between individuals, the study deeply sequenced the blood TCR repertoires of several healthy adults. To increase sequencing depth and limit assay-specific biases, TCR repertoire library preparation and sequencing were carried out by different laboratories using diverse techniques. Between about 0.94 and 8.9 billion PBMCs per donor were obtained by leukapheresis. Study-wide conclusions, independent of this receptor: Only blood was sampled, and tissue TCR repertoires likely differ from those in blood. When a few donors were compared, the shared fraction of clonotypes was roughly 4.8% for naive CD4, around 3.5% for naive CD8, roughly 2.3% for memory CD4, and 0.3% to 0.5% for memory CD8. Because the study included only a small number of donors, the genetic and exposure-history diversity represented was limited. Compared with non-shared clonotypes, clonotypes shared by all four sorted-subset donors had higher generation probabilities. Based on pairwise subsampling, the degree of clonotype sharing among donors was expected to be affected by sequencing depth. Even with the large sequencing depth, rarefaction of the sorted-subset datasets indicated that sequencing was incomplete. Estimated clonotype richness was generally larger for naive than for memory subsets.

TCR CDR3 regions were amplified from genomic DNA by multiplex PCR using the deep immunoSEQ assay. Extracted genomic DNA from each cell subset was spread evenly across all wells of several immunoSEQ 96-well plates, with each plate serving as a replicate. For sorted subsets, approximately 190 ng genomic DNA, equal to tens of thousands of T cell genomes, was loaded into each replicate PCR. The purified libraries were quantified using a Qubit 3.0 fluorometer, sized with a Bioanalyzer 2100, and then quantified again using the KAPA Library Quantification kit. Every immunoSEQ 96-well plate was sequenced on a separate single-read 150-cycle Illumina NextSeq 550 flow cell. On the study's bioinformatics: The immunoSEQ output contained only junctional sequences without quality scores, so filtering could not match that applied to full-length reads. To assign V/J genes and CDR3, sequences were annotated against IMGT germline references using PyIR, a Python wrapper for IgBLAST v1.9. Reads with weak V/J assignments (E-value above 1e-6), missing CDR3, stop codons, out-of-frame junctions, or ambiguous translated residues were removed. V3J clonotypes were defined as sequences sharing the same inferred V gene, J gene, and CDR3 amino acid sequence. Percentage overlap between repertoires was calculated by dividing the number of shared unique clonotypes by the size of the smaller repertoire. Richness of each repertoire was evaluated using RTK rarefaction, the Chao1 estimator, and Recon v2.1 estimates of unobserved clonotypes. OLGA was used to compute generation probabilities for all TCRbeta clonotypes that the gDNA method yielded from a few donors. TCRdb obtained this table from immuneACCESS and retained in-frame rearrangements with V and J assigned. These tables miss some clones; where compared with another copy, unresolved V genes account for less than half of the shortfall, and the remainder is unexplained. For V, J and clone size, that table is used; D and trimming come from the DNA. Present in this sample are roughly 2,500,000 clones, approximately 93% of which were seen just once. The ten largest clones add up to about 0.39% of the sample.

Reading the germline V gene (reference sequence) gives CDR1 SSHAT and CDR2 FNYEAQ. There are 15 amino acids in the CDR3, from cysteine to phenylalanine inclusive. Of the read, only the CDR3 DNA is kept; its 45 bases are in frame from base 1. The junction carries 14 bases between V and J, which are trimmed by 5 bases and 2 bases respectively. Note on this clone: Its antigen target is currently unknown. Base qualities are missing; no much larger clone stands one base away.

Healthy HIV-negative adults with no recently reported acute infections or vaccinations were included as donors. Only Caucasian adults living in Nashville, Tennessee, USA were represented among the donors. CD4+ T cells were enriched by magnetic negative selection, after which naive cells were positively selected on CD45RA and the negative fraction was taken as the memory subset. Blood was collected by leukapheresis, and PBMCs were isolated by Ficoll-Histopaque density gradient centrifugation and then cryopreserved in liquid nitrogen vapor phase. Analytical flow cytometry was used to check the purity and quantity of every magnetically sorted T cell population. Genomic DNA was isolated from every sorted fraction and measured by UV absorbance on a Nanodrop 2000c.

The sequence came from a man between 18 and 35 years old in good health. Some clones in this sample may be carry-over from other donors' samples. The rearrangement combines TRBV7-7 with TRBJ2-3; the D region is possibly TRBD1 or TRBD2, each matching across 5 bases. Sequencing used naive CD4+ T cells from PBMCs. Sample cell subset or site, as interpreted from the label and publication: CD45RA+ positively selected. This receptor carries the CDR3 CASSTGPHFTDTQYF. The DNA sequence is TGTGCCAGCAGCACGGGACCGCACTTCACAGATACGCAGTATTTT.